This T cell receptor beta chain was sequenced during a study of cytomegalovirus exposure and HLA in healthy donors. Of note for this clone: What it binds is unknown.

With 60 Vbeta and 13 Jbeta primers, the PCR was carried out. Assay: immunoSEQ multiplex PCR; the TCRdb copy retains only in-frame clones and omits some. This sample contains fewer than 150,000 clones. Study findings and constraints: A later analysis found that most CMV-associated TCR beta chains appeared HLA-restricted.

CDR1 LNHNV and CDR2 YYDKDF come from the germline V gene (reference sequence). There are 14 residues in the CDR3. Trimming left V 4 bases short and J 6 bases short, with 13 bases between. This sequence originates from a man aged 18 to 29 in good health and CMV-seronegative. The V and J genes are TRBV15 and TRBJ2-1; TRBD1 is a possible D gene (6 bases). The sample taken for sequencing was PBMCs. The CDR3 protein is CATSTYRAGNEQFF. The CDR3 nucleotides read TGTGCCACCAGCACATACAGGGCCGGCAATGAGCAGTTCTTC.